Presented here are 30 T cell receptor beta chains from one specimen sequenced in a study of glioma-infiltrating T cells after dendritic cell vaccination. TCRdb's table, derived via immunoSEQ multiplex PCR, lists solely in-frame clones and lacks some. The sample shows fewer than 45,000 clones, 70% to 85% of them seen only once. The specimen comprised blood, sampled before dendritic cell vaccination. The receptor set was obtained from a human donor with glioblastoma.

V usage is TRBV7-9 and J usage is TRBJ1-5; D gene ambiguous. CDR3 length: 13 residues. Germline V CDR1 and CDR2: SEHNR, FQNEAQ (reference sequence). The ends were cut back, 6 bases at V and 4 bases at J, with 10 bases in the middle. In DNA form, the CDR3 reads TGTGCCAGCAGTTGGAGCCAAAATCAGCCCCAGCATTTT. Protein sequence: CASSWSQNQPQHF.

This chain joins TRBV18 and TRBJ1-1; D perhaps matches TRBD1 (6 bases). The CDR3 sequence is 15 residues long. Germline loops: CDR1 KGHSH, CDR2 LQKENI. Trimming removed 2 bases from V and 4 bases from J, with 14 bases in between. CDR3 in DNA: TGTGCCAGCTCACCAAGGCCAGGGGAGCCCACTGAAGCTTTCTTT. Translation: CASSPRPGEPTEAFF.

The V and J genes are TRBV7-2 and TRBJ1-2; D unclear. The CDR3 contains 14 residues. Trimming left V 5 bases short and J 4 bases short, with 14 bases between. Looked up from germline, CDR1 is SGHTA and CDR2 is FQGNSA. CDR3: CASSVGNGGYGYTF. Written as DNA, the CDR3 is TGTGCCAGCAGCGTAGGTAATGGAGGCTATGGCTACACCTTC.

The chain carries TRBV5-5 and TRBJ1-1, with no clear D. Germline CDR1 and CDR2: SGHKS and YYEKEE (reference sequence). The V gene lost 0 bases and the J gene lost 11 bases, with 17 bases spanning the gap. The CDR3 runs 14 residues. The CDR3 here is CASSLETAVSNAFF. As DNA, the CDR3 is TGTGCCAGCAGCTTGGAAACGGCGGTGAGCAACGCTTTCTTT.

V gene TRBV5-1 combines with J gene TRBJ2-3; 15 bases agree with TRBD2. Germline CDR1 reads SGHRS; CDR2 reads YFSETQ. The CDR3 sequence is 14 residues long. The ends lost 7 bases at V and 6 bases at J; junction bases unmatched: 3. The CDR3 protein is CASAGTSGGDTQYF. The CDR3 nucleotides are TGCGCCAGCGCCGGGACTAGCGGGGGGGATACGCAGTATTTT.

This clone was observed a single time. This sequence joins TRBV5-1 and TRBJ1-1, with a possible D match to TRBD1 (5 bases). Trimming stripped 7 bases from V and 5 bases from J, with 21 bases between. The V gene's germline CDR1 is SGHRS and CDR2 YFSETQ. The CDR3 is made up of 15 amino acids. CDR3 in DNA: TGCGCCAGCTGCGGGGAAGGGGAGAAGGGAACTGAAGCTTTCTTT. Encoded protein: CASCGEGEKGTEAFF.

The genes are TRBV2 and TRBJ1-2; 8 bases map to TRBD1. The CDR3 contains 14 residues. J gave up 7 bases and V 6 bases, and 10 bases lay outside the gene matches. CDR1 and CDR2 from the germline V gene are SNHLY and FYNNEI. CDR3 sequence: CASSADRGYGGYTF. The CDR3 coding sequence is TGTGCCAGCAGCGCCGACAGGGGCTATGGTGGCTACACCTTC.

V usage is TRBV27 and J usage is TRBJ1-6; 9 nucleotides line up with TRBD1. The CDR3 has 15 residues. After removal of 4 bases from V and 7 bases from J, the junction contained 5 bases not matched to a gene. Germline CDR1 MNHEY, CDR2 SMNVEV (reference sequence). The CDR3 bases are TGTGCCAGCAGTTGGGGGACAGGGAAAAATTCACCCCTCCACTTT. As protein: CASSWGTGKNSPLHF.

This clone occurred once. The chain has TRBV28 and TRBJ2-3; D ambiguous. Trimming took off 10 bases at V and 0 bases at J, with 17 bases between the two ends. Germline V lookup: CDR1 MDHEN, CDR2 SYDVKM. This CDR3 has 15 amino acids. CDR3 protein: CATSVGGKSTDTQYF. CDR3 bases: TGTGCCACCTCGGTCGGCGGTAAAAGCACAGATACGCAGTATTTT.

This rearrangement joins TRBV7-8 to TRBJ1-5, with D maybe TRBD1 (5 bases). This CDR3 is built from 13 residues. Trimming left V 4 bases short and J 9 bases short, with 13 bases between. CDR1 is SGHVS, CDR2 FQNEAQ, per germline. DNA for the CDR3: TGTGCCAGCAGCTCACAGGACCGCGGGCCCCAGCATTTT. It is translated as CASSSQDRGPQHF.

This clone was seen once. The chain is built from TRBV30 and TRBJ1-2; D remains unclear. Germline lookup yields CDR1 GTSNPN and CDR2 SVGIG (reference sequence). Trimming left V 4 bases short and J 4 bases short, with 16 bases between. The length of the CDR3 is 14 residues. CDR3 sequence (DNA): TGTGCCTGGATCCCGTCTATTAGAAGCTATGGCTACACCTTC. This encodes CAWIPSIRSYGYTF.

The V and J genes are TRBV6-5 and TRBJ1-5; the match to TRBD1 covers 9 bases. CDR3 length equals 15 residues. Trimming at V came to 5 bases and at J to 1 base, leaving 3 bases not matched to a gene. From germline, CDR1 is MNHEY and CDR2 SVGAGI. This CDR3 is CASSGTGRSNQPQHF. The CDR3 coding sequence is TGTGCCAGCAGTGGGACAGGGAGGAGCAATCAGCCCCAGCATTTT.

This clone was picked up one time. This chain links TRBV19 with TRBJ2-1, with 7 bases lining up with TRBD2. Germline assignment: CDR1 LNHDA and CDR2 SQIVND (reference sequence). V trimming: 6 bases; J trimming: 10 bases; junction bases outside the gene matches: 9. The CDR3 spans 13 residues. The CDR3 nucleotides read TGTGCCAGTAGCCATGGGGGGGTCGTGGAGCAGTTCTTC. Translating it yields CASSHGGVVEQFF. The full variable domain, with the rest looked up from reference TRBV19 and TRBJ2-1, is DGGITQSPKYLFRKEGQNVTLSCEQNLNHDAMYWYRQDPGQGLRLIYYSQIVNDFQKGDIAEGYSVSREKKESFPLTVTSAQKNPTAFYLCASSHGGVVEQFFGPGTRLTVL.

The CDR3 loop is CASSGDRGYEQYF. In DNA form, the CDR3 reads TGTGCCAGCAGCGGAGACAGGGGGTACGAGCAGTACTTC. The V call is TRBV7-8, the J call TRBJ2-7, with 9 nucleotides matching TRBD1. The CDR3 consists of 13 residues. Germline V gene data show CDR1 as SGHVS and CDR2 as FQNEAQ. With 5 bases clipped from V and 4 bases from J, the junction kept 3 bases outside the gene matches.

Only one count was recorded for this clone. The J gene is TRBJ1-3, the V gene TRBV19; D remains unclear. The CDR3 has 12 amino acids. The V end was cut by 3 bases, the J end by 11 bases, with 11 bases between. The germline V gene encodes CDR1 LNHDA and CDR2 SQIVND (reference sequence). The CDR3 DNA reads TGTGCCAGTAGTATCCATCCGAGTTCCATATATTTT. Protein: CASSIHPSSIYF.

This rearrangement joins TRBV7-2 to TRBJ2-7; possible D gene TRBD1, 5 bases. The germline V and J ends were trimmed by 5 bases and 6 bases, with 20 bases remaining between them. The CDR3 extends over 15 amino acids. Germline values: CDR1 SGHTA, CDR2 FQGNSA. The CDR3 bases are TGTGCCAGCAGCCCATCGGACACGATCCCGGCCGAGCAGTACTTC. It encodes CASSPSDTIPAEQYF.

The rearrangement joins TRBV4-3 to TRBJ1-1; D is unresolved. The ends were cut back, 0 bases at V and 4 bases at J, with 9 bases in the middle. The CDR3 is 14 residues long. Per the germline V gene, CDR1 is LGHNA and CDR2 is YSLEER. The CDR3 bases are TGCGCCAGCAGCCAAGATGAAGGGAGCACTGAAGCTTTCTTT. As protein: CASSQDEGSTEAFF.

The rearrangement links TRBV19 to TRBJ1-6; 10 bases agree with TRBD1. This CDR3 spans 15 amino acids. J was trimmed by 13 bases and V by 0 bases; bases with no gene match: 6. Germline values: CDR1 LNHDA, CDR2 SQIVND (reference sequence). The CDR3 loop is CASSIDGTGVSPLHF. DNA of the CDR3: TGTGCCAGTAGTATAGACGGGACAGGGGTTTCGCCCCTCCACTTT.

This chain connects TRBV30 to TRBJ2-1; weak D call: TRBD2 (5 bases). V was shortened by 4 bases and J by 3 bases, with 7 bases between the two germline ends. The CDR3 is made up of 12 amino acids. The V gene's germline CDR1 is GTSNPN and CDR2 SVGIG (reference sequence). CDR3 residues: CAWTGYYNEQFF. CDR3 nucleotides: TGTGCCTGGACGGGGTACTACAATGAGCAGTTCTTC.

CDR3 bases: TGTGCCAGCCGTAGGGGGATCAGCACAGATACGCAGTATTTT. The encoded protein is CASRRGISTDTQYF. V is TRBV6-5 and J is TRBJ2-3; a possible D gene is TRBD1 (6 bases). V lost 8 bases, J lost 0 bases, and 12 bases lay in between. This CDR3 has 14 amino acids. Germline V gene lookup returns CDR1 MNHEY and CDR2 SVGAGI.

The rearrangement links TRBV5-4 to TRBJ2-7, with 9 bases aligning to TRBD1. Germline CDR1 is SGHNT and CDR2 is YYREEE (reference sequence). V was pared by 5 bases and J by 2 bases, with 5 bases of the junction left unmatched. The CDR3 extends over 14 amino acids. CDR3 region: CASRMDRGPYEQYF. CDR3 coding DNA: TGTGCCAGCAGAATGGACAGGGGCCCCTACGAGCAGTACTTC.

The V and J genes are TRBV5-1 and TRBJ1-1; D is perhaps TRBD1 (5 bases). Per the germline V gene, CDR1 is SGHRS and CDR2 is YFSETQ. This CDR3 is built from 13 residues. The V end was cut by 3 bases, the J end by 3 bases, with 9 bases between. In nucleotides, the CDR3 is TGCGCCAGCAGCTCGCAGACAGACACTGAAGCTTTCTTT. Encoded protein: CASSSQTDTEAFF.

This chain's CDR3 is CASSPTMNTEAFF. CDR3 coding DNA: TGTGCCAGCAGCCCTACGATGAACACTGAAGCTTTCTTT. V and J are TRBV7-2 and TRBJ1-1; no clear D gene. The V and J ends lost 5 bases and 0 bases respectively, with 7 bases between them. This CDR3 spans 13 amino acids. Germline CDR1 SGHTA, CDR2 FQGNSA.

With respect to this clone: A read error may account for a junction end that differs from germline. V gene TRBV6-4 combines with J gene TRBJ2-7; D is ambiguous. The CDR3 runs to 11 residues. Germline CDR1 is MRHNA and CDR2 is SNTAGT. The CDR3 DNA reads as TGTGCCAGCAGTGAGGCAACGTACCGCACCTTC. Amino acids: CASSEATYRTF.

The chain couples TRBV5-6 to TRBJ2-2; possibly TRBD2 for D (6 bases). The V gene lost 0 bases and the J gene lost 1 base, with 7 bases spanning the gap. CDR1 is SGHDT, CDR2 YYEEEE, per germline. The CDR3 totals 15 residues. Here the CDR3 reads CASSLAGLNTGELFF. CDR3 in DNA: TGTGCCAGCAGCTTGGCGGGACTGAACACCGGGGAGCTGTTTTTT.

CDR3 region: CASSPLRGRTDTEAFF. DNA for the CDR3: TGTGCCAGCTCACCACTTCGGGGAAGAACCGACACTGAAGCTTTCTTT. The chain is built from TRBV18 and TRBJ1-1; D is uncertain. The CDR3 covers 16 residues. Trimming shortened V by 1 base and J by 3 bases, and 15 bases separated the two germline ends. Germline V CDR1 and CDR2: KGHSH, LQKENI.

This chain joins TRBV7-9 and TRBJ1-1; tentative D call: TRBD1 (6 bases). Germline CDR1 is SEHNR and CDR2 is FQNEAQ (reference sequence). This CDR3 is built from 13 residues. V was shortened by 5 bases and J by 6 bases, with 13 bases between the two germline ends. The CDR3 loop reads CASSPSGDPEAFF. The CDR3 nucleotides read TGTGCCAGCAGCCCCTCAGGGGACCCTGAAGCTTTCTTT.

This chain uses TRBV9 with TRBJ2-1; TRBD2 is a possible D gene (6 bases). V shed 3 bases and J shed 10 bases, with 20 bases lying between them. Germline V CDR1 and CDR2: SGDLS, YYNGEE. The CDR3 sequence is 15 residues long. The CDR3 DNA reads as TGTGCCAGCAGCGCGGCCCCCGGCAGGGACTTGGAGCAGTTCTTC. This gives the protein CASSAAPGRDLEQFF.

This clone occurred a few times. The V and J genes are TRBV7-2 and TRBJ2-1; the match to TRBD2 covers 12 bases. After removal of 3 bases from V and 0 bases from J, the junction contained 0 bases not matched to a gene. This CDR3 is 16 amino acids long. CDR1 is SGHTA, CDR2 FQGNSA, per germline. CDR3 nucleotide sequence: TGTGCCAGCAGCTTGGGACTAGCGGGCTCCTACAATGAGCAGTTCTTC. This encodes CASSLGLAGSYNEQFF. Full variable domain (missing parts from reference TRBV7-2 and TRBJ2-1): GAGVSQSPSNKVTEKGKDVELRCDPISGHTALYWYRQSLGQGLEFLIYFQGNSAPDKSGLPSDRFSAERTGGSVSTLTIQRTQQEDSAVYLCASSLGLAGSYNEQFFGPGTRLTVL.

The chain combines TRBV4-2 with TRBJ1-6; D remains unclear. Per germline, CDR1 LGHNA and CDR2 YNFKEQ. The V end lost 1 base, the J end lost 3 bases, and 7 bases lay between the germline ends. This CDR3 comprises 15 residues. The chain's CDR3 is CASSQGQNYNSPLHF. The CDR3 DNA follows: TGTGCCAGCAGCCAAGGTCAGAACTATAATTCACCCCTCCACTTT.